This paragraph covers one TCR beta chain sequence. The sample holds a few counts of this clone. This clone's antigen is unknown. Base qualities were left out, and no much larger clone turns up one base away. The sample's time point label, decoded: pretherapy, before neoadjuvant immune checkpoint inhibitors. Samples were obtained from the phase 2 randomized NEOSTAR trial, in which neoadjuvant nivolumab or nivolumab plus ipilimumab followed by surgery was tested in operable NSCLC. Library prep was done by the immunoSEQ multiplex PCR assay. The original pipeline was this. Repertoires were summarized by richness and clonality, and significantly expanded and contracted clones were identified between pre- and post-therapy samples. TCRdb holds this immuneACCESS table with in-frame rearrangements only. Some clones are missing; in checked studies, unresolved V genes explain under half, and the rest has no known cause. The DNA was the basis for D and trimming; V, J and clone size are from that table. The sample table contains about 18,000 clones; only one count was recorded for 87% of them. Together, the top ten hold over 2% of the sample.

This specimen comes from a study of neoadjuvant nivolumab and ipilimumab in lung cancer (TCRdb year 2020). Broadly, across the study: Intravenous nivolumab was dosed at 3 mg/kg on days 1, 15 and 29, and in the combination arm ipilimumab 1 mg/kg was added on day 1 only. Matched pretherapy and resected tumor pairs were analyzed from seven patients, of whom four had been treated with nivolumab and three with nivolumab plus ipilimumab. The trial treated under 50 patients with operable NSCLC: about 23 were randomized to nivolumab monotherapy and 21 to nivolumab plus ipilimumab. TCR repertoires were compared between pretherapy (baseline) peripheral blood and tumors resected at surgery after neoadjuvant immune checkpoint blockade. The major pathologic response (MPR) rate in the intention-to-treat population in each study arm was designated as the primary trial endpoint. Overall study outcomes, separate from this receptor: Richness in tumors resected after neoadjuvant therapy showed a positive correlation with pretherapy blood TCR richness (Spearman R = 0.82). From pretherapy to surgery, tumor T-cell richness and clonality went up in three of three dual-therapy tumors, versus only two of four nivolumab-treated tumors. Greater TCR richness and clonality were observed in resected tumors than in tumor-adjacent uninvolved lung, and increases were observed in more dual-therapy-treated tumors. There was no significant correlation between TCR clonality and pathologic tumor regression, and just a single major-pathologic-response sample was available for the clonality-regression analysis. A small number of samples underwent TCR sequencing.

The germline V gene gives CDR1 as MGHRA and CDR2 as YSYEKL. A distance of 12 bases separates the germline ends of V and J, which lose 2 bases and 2 bases respectively. The CDR3 contains 15 residues, cysteine and phenylalanine counted. Solely the CDR3 DNA is kept, with 45 bases framed from the first base. The receptor was derived from an adult with non-small cell lung cancer. The source was peripheral blood, collected before neoadjuvant nivolumab, alone or with ipilimumab. This chain joins TRBV4-1 to TRBJ1-1; the D gene assignment is ambiguous. The CDR3 reads CASSQIAETNTEAFF. The bases are TGCGCCAGCAGCCAAATAGCCGAAACTAACACTGAAGCTTTCTTT.